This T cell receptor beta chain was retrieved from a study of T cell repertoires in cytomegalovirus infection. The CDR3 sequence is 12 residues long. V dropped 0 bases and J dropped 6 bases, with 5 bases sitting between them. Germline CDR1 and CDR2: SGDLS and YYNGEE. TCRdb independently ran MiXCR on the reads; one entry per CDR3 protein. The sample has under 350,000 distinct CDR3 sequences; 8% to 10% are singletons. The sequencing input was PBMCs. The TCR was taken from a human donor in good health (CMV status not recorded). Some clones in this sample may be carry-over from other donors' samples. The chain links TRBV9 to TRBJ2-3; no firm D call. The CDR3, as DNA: TGTGCCAGCAGCGTAGCTGATGATACGCAGTATTTT. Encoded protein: CASSVADDTQYF. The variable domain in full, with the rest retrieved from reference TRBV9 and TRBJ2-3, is DSGVTQTPKHLITATGQRVTLRCSPRSGDLSVYWYQQSLDQGLQFLIQYYNGEERAKGNILERFSAQQFPDLHSELNLSSLELGDSALYFCASSVADDTQYFGPGTRLTVL.